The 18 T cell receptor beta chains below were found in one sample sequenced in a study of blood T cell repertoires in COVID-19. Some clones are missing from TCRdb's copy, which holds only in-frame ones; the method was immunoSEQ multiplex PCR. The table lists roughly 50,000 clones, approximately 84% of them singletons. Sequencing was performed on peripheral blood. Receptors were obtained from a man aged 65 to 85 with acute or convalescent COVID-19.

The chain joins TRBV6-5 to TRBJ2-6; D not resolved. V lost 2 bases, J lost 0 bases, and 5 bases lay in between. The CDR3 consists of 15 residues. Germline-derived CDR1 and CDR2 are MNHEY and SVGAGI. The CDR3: CASSYGSSGANVLTF. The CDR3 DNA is TGTGCCAGCAGTTACGGCAGCTCTGGGGCCAACGTCCTGACTTTC.

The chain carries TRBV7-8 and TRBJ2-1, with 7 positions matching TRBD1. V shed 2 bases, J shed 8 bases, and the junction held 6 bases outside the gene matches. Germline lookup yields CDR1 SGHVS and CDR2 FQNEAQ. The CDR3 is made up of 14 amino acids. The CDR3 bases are TGTGCCAGCAGCTTATCAACAGGGGCCCATGAGCAGTTCTTC. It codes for CASSLSTGAHEQFF.

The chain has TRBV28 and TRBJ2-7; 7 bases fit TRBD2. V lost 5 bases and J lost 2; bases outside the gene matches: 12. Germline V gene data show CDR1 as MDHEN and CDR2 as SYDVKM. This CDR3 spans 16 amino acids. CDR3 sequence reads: CASSPSGEPIPYEQYF. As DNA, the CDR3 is TGTGCCAGCAGTCCAAGCGGGGAGCCAATTCCCTACGAGCAGTACTTC.

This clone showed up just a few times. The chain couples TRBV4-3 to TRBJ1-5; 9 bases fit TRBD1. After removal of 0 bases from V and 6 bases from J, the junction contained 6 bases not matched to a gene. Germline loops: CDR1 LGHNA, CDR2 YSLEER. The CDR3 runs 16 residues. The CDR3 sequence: CASSQELQGAAQPQHF. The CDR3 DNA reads TGCGCCAGCAGCCAAGAATTACAGGGGGCGGCTCAGCCCCAGCATTTT.

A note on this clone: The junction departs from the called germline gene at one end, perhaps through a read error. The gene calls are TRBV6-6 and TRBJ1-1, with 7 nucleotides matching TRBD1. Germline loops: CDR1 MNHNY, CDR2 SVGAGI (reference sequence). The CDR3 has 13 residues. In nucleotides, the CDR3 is TGTGCCAGCAAAAAGACAGGGAACGCTGAAGCTTTCTTT. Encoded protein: CASKKTGNAEAFF.

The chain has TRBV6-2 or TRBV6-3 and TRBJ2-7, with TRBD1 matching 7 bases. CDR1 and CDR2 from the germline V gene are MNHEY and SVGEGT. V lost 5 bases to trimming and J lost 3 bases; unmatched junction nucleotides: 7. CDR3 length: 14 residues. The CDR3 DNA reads TGTGCCAGCAGTGCCATTGGACAGGTCTACGAGCAGTACGTC. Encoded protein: CASSAIGQVYEQYV.

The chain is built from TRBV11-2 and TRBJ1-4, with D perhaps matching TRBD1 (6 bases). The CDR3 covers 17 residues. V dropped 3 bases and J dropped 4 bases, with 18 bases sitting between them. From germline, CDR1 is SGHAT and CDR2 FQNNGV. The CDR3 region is CASSFYTGTTINEKLFF. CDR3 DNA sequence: TGTGCCAGCAGCTTTTATACCGGGACAACAATTAATGAAAAACTGTTTTTT.

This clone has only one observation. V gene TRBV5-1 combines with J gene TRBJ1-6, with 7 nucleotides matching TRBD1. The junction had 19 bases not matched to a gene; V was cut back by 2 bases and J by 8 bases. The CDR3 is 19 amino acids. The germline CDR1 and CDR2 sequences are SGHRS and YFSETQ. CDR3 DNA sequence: TGCGCCAGCAGCTTAGGAACCCGACAGGGTGGAGGGAATGATTCACCCCTCCACTTT. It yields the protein CASSLGTRQGGGNDSPLHF.

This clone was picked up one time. The CDR3 nucleotides are TGTGCCAGCAGTTTCGGAGGAGCGACCGGGGAGCTGTTTTTT. Translation: CASSFGGATGELFF. The chain recombines TRBV27 with TRBJ2-2; a possible D gene is TRBD2 (5 bases). The germline V gene encodes CDR1 MNHEY and CDR2 SMNVEV (reference sequence). V was trimmed by 3 bases and J by 5 bases, leaving 10 bases between them. The CDR3 loop spans 14 amino acids.

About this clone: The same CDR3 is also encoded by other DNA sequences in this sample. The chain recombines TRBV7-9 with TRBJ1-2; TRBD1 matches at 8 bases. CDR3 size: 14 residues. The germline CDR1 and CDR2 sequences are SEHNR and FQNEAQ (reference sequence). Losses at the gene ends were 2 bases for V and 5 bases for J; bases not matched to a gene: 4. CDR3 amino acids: CASSLNRGDYGYTF. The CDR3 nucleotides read TGTGCCAGCAGCTTAAACAGGGGGGATTATGGCTACACCTTC.

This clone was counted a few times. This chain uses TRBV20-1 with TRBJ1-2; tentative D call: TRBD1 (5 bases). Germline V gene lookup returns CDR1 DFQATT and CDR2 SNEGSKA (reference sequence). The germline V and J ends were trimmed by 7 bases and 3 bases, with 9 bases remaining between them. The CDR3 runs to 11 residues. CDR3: CSGRGHYGYTF. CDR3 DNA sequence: TGCAGTGGGAGGGGTCACTATGGCTACACCTTC.

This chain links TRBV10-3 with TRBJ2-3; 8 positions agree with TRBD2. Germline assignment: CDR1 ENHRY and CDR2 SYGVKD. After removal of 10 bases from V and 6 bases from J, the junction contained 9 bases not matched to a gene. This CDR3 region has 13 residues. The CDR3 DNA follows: TGTGCCACCGGGAGGGGGGGTTTGGATACGCAGTATTTT. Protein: CATGRGGLDTQYF.

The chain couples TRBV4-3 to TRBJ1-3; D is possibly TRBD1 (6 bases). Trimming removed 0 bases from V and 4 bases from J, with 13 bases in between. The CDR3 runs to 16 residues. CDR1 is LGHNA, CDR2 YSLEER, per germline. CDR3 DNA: TGCGCCAGCAGCCAAGATTATAAGGGGGACGGAAACACCATATATTTT. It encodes CASSQDYKGDGNTIYF.

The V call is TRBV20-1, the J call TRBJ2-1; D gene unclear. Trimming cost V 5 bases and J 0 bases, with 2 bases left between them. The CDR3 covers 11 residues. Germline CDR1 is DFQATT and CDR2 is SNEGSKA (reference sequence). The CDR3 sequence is CSAHSYNEQFF. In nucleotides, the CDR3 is TGCAGTGCTCACTCCTACAATGAGCAGTTCTTC.

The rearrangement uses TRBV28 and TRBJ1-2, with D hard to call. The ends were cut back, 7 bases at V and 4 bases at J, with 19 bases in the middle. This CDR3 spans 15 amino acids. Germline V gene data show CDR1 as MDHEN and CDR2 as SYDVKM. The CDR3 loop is CASTKAPQVSYGYTF. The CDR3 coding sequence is TGTGCCAGCACCAAGGCCCCTCAGGTTAGCTATGGCTACACCTTC.

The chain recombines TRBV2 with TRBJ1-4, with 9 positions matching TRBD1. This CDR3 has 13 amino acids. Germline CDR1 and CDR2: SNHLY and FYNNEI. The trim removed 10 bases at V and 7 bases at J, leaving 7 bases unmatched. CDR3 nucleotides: TGTGCCACCTCTGGGACAGGGTTTGAAAAACTGTTTTTT. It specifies CATSGTGFEKLFF.

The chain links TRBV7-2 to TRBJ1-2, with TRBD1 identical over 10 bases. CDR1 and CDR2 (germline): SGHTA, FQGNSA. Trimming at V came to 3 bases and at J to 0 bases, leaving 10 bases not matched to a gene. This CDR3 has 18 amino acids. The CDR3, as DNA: TGTGCCAGCAGCTTTCAGGGGACAGGGGTTTCGACTAACTATGGCTACACCTTC. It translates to CASSFQGTGVSTNYGYTF.

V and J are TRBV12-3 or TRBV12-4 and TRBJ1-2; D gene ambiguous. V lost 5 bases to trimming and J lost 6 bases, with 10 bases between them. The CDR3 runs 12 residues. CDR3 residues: CASSPLGHGYTF. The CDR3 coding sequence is TGTGCCAGCAGTCCCCTGGGCCATGGCTACACCTTC.